The 15 T cell receptor beta chains listed next were all sequenced from one sample in a study of blood T cell repertoires in COVID-19. Assay used: immunoSEQ multiplex PCR; TCRdb lists only in-frame clones, some missing. The data show tens of thousands of clones, around 92% seen once. The sequencing sample was made of peripheral blood. Receptors originate from a human donor with active COVID-19. The donor label of this sample is uncertain.

V usage is TRBV5-5 and J usage is TRBJ1-4; 7 bases are shared with TRBD1. This CDR3 is 12 amino acids long. V shed 4 bases and J 10 bases; nucleotides not matched to a gene: 4. Per germline, CDR1 SGHKS and CDR2 YYEKEE (reference sequence). The CDR3 protein is CASSTQGVKLFF. The CDR3, as DNA: TGTGCCAGCAGCACCCAGGGGGTAAAACTGTTTTTT.

The chain recombines TRBV7-8 with TRBJ2-5, with D unclear. Trimming stripped 6 bases from V and 5 bases from J, with 10 bases between. Germline values: CDR1 SGHVS, CDR2 FQNEAQ. The length of the CDR3 is 12 residues. For the CDR3, the DNA is TGTGCCAGCAGATTTGGCGGCGAGACCCAGTACTTC. It encodes CASRFGGETQYF. The full variable domain, its missing parts supplied by reference TRBV7-8 and TRBJ2-5, is GAGVSQSPRYKVAKRGQDVALRCDPISGHVSLFWYQQALGQGPEFLTYFQNEAQLDKSGLPSDRFFAERPEGSVSTLKIQRTQQEDSAVYLCASRFGGETQYFGPGTRLLVL.

This clone was seen a single time. The chain combines TRBV28 with TRBJ2-1; D is possibly TRBD1 (5 bases). The V end lost 4 bases, the J end lost 0 bases, and 16 bases lay between the germline ends. Per germline, CDR1 MDHEN and CDR2 SYDVKM. The CDR3 length is 17 residues. The CDR3: CASSSPPGHYSYNEQFF. The DNA of the CDR3 is TGTGCCAGCAGTTCCCCCCCCGGACACTACTCCTACAATGAGCAGTTCTTC.

Here the CDR3 DNA reads TGCGCCAGCAGTGCAGGTGTCGTGCTAGCGGAGAATGAGCAGTTCTTC. The encoded protein is CASSAGVVLAENEQFF. V and J are TRBV23-1 and TRBJ2-1; 7 nucleotides align to TRBD2. TRBV23-1 belongs to the ORF category, with a function that is uncertain. The V gene end was trimmed by 5 bases and the J gene end by 7 bases; junction bases not matched to a gene: 14. The CDR3 length is 16 residues.

DNA of the CDR3: TGTGCCAGCAGCCGCGGGACTAGCGGGAGGTACTCCTACGAGCAGTACTTC. It encodes CASSRGTSGRYSYEQYF. The gene calls are TRBV3-1 (or the pseudogene TRBV3-2) and TRBJ2-7; 15 bases are shared with TRBD2. Losses at the gene ends were 4 bases for V and 0 bases for J; bases not matched to a gene: 4. Germline-derived CDR1 and CDR2 are LGHDT and YNNKEL (reference sequence). The CDR3 spans 17 residues.

The chain couples TRBV13 to TRBJ2-7; a weak D match, TRBD1 (6 bases). V was shortened by 3 bases and J by 3 bases, with 15 bases between the two germline ends. Germline V gene sequence: CDR1 PRHDT, CDR2 FYEKMQ (reference sequence). This CDR3 contains 15 residues. CDR3 bases: TGTGCCAGCAGCTTGTTCGACAGGCGCCACTACGAGCAGTACTTC. Protein: CASSLFDRRHYEQYF.

The chain couples TRBV28 to TRBJ2-2; D is possibly TRBD1 (5 bases). V was trimmed by 5 bases and J by 6 bases, leaving 13 bases between them. The CDR3 runs 14 residues. CDR1 is MDHEN and CDR2 is SYDVKM in the germline V gene. The CDR3 spells CASSLTGVPGELFF. In DNA, the CDR3 is TGTGCCAGCAGTCTAACAGGTGTCCCCGGGGAGCTGTTTTTT.

The chain employs TRBV7-8 and TRBJ2-1; 15 bases align to TRBD2. The CDR3 contains 18 residues. Germline CDR1 is SGHVS and CDR2 is FQNEAQ. J was trimmed by 9 bases and V by 5 bases; bases with no gene match: 14. The CDR3 bases are TGTGCCAGCAGCCCGGGACTAGCGGGAGGCAGGGGGGCTATTGAGCAGTTCTTC. As protein: CASSPGLAGGRGAIEQFF.

The chain carries TRBV29-1 and TRBJ1-1; unclear D gene. V was cut by 3 bases and J by 1 base, with 9 bases left in between. The CDR3 sequence is 13 residues long. Germline CDR1 reads SQVTM; CDR2 reads ANQGSEA. The CDR3 is CSVDLGRNTEAFF. Written as DNA, the CDR3 is TGCAGCGTTGATCTGGGCCGGAACACTGAAGCTTTCTTT.

The chain employs TRBV3-1 (or the pseudogene TRBV3-2) and TRBJ1-5; a possible D gene is TRBD1 (6 bases). This CDR3 region has 15 residues. CDR1 LGHDT and CDR2 YNNKEL come from the germline V gene (reference sequence). Deletions cut 3 bases from V and 2 bases from J, with 11 bases between. This chain's CDR3 is CASSQDSRGNQPQHF. The CDR3 DNA is TGTGCCAGCAGCCAGGACAGTAGAGGCAATCAGCCCCAGCATTTT.

The chain links TRBV2 to TRBJ2-2, with a possible D match to TRBD2 (5 bases). The CDR3 consists of 14 residues. Germline assignment: CDR1 SNHLY and CDR2 FYNNEI. V was cut by 7 bases and J by 2 bases, with 11 bases left in between. CDR3 nucleotide sequence: TGTGCCAGCATGGCTAGCAGTAACACCGGGGAGCTGTTTTTT. Translating gives CASMASSNTGELFF.

The chain joins TRBV2 to TRBJ1-5, with D perhaps TRBD1 (6 bases). Germline values: CDR1 SNHLY, CDR2 FYNNEI. CDR3 length: 16 residues. The V gene lost 4 bases and the J gene lost 0 bases, with 13 bases spanning the gap. This CDR3 is CASSVGAGYSNQPQHF. DNA for the CDR3: TGTGCCAGCAGTGTGGGGGCAGGGTATAGCAATCAGCCCCAGCATTTT.

The CDR3: CASRQLAGGNLRYEQYF. The CDR3 coding sequence is TGTGCCAGCAGGCAACTAGCGGGAGGAAACCTACGGTACGAGCAGTACTTC. The chain joins TRBV27 to TRBJ2-7, with 12 nucleotides matching TRBD2. The CDR3 sequence is 17 residues long. Trimming cost V 6 bases and J 4 bases; bases outside gene matches: 13. Germline V gives CDR1 MNHEY, CDR2 SMNVEV (reference sequence).

CDR3 in amino acids: CATSDSRDRGGETQYF. The CDR3, as DNA: TGTGCCACCAGTGACTCCCGGGACAGGGGTGGCGAGACCCAGTACTTC. The gene calls are TRBV24-1 and TRBJ2-5; 10 bases are shared with TRBD1. V dropped 4 bases and J dropped 5; count of bases not matched to a gene: 9. This CDR3 has 16 residues. The V gene's germline CDR1 is KGHDR and CDR2 SFDVKD.

This chain joins TRBV9 and TRBJ2-1, with D perhaps matching TRBD1 (6 bases). Germline CDR1 SGDLS, CDR2 YYNGEE. Trimming shortened V by 4 bases and J by 5 bases, and 7 bases separated the two germline ends. This CDR3 region has 12 residues. CDR3 region: CASSRDNNEQFF. CDR3 nucleotides: TGTGCCAGCAGCCGGGACAACAATGAGCAGTTCTTC.